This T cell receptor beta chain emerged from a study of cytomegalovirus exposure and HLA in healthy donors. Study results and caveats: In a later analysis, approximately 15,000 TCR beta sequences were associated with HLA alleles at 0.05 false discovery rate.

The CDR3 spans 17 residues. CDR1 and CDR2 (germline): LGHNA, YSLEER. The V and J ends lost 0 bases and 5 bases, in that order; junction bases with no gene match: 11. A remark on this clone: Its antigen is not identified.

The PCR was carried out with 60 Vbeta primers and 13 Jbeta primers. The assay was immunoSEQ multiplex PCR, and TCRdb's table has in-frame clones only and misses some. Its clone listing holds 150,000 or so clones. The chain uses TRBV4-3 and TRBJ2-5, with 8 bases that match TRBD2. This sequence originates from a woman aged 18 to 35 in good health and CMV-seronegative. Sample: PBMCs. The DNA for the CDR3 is TGCGCCAGCAGCCAAGATTTCTTAGGCGGGAGGCGGGAGACCCAGTACTTC. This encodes CASSQDFLGGRRETQYF.